The following is a T cell receptor (beta chain) sequence with its context. Germline loops: CDR1 SGHNT, CDR2 YENEEA. Trimming cost V 6 bases and J 7 bases; bases outside gene matches: 13. The CDR3 has 17 amino acids. This sample was taken from a study of blood T cell repertoires in COVID-19. Data came from immunoSEQ multiplex PCR; TCRdb stores just in-frame clones and leaves some out. This table has 300,000 to 450,000 clones, approximately 86% appearing once. V usage is TRBV11-3 and J usage is TRBJ2-1, with 12 bases matching TRBD2. The TCR sequence derives from a human donor in a cohort sampled during active COVID-19. Sequenced sample: peripheral blood. The CDR3 here is CASSYETLAGGLNEQFF. The CDR3, as DNA: TGTGCCAGCAGTTATGAAACTCTAGCGGGAGGGCTTAATGAGCAGTTCTTC.